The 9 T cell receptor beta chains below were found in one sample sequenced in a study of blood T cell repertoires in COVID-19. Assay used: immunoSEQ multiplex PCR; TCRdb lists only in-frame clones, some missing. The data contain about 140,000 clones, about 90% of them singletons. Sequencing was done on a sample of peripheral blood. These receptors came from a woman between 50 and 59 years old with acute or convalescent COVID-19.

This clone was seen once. This CDR3 is CASSEPGSGQPQHF. The CDR3 bases are TGTGCCAGCAGTGAACCAGGATCCGGTCAGCCCCAGCATTTT. The V call is TRBV25-1, the J call TRBJ1-5; unclear D gene. The CDR3 is made up of 14 amino acids. V shed 2 bases and J shed 6 bases, with 11 bases lying between them. Per germline, CDR1 MGHDK and CDR2 SYGVNS.

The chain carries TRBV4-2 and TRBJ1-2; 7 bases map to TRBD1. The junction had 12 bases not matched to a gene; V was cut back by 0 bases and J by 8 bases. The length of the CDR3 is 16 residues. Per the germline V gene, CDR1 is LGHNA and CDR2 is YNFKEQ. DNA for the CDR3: TGTGCCAGCAGCCAAGAGAGGGGGCCAGGGGGGATGGGCTACACCTTC. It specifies CASSQERGPGGMGYTF.

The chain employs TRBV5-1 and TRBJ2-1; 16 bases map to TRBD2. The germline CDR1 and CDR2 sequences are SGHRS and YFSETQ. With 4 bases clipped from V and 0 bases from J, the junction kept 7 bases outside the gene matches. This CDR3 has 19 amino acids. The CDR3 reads CASSDLGLAGGPSYNEQFF. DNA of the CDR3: TGCGCCAGCAGCGACTTGGGACTAGCGGGAGGGCCCTCCTACAATGAGCAGTTCTTC.

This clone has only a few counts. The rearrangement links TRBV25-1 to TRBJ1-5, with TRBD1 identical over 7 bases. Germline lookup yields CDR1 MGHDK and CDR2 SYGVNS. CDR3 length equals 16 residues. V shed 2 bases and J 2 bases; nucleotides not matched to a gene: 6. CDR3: CASSEGGGQGNQPQHF. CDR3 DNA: TGTGCCAGCAGTGAAGGAGGAGGACAGGGCAATCAGCCCCAGCATTTT.

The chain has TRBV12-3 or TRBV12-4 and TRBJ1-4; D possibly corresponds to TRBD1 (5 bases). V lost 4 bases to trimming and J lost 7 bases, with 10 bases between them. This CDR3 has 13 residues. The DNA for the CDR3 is TGTGCCAGCAGTTGGGGCATAGGTGAAAAACTGTTTTTT. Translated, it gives CASSWGIGEKLFF.

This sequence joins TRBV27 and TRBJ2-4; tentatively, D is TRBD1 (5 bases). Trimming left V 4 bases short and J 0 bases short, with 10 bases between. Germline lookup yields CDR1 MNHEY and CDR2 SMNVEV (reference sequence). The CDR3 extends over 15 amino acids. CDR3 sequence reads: CASSWSGLAKNIQYF. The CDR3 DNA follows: TGTGCCAGCAGTTGGTCAGGGCTAGCCAAAAACATTCAGTACTTC.

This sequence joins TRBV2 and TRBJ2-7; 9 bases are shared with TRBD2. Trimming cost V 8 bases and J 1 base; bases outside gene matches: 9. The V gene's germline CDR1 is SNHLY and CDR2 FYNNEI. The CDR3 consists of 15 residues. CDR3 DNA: TGTGCCAGCTGCGAAGGAAGCGGGGGGTCCTACGAGCAGTACTTC. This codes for CASCEGSGGSYEQYF.

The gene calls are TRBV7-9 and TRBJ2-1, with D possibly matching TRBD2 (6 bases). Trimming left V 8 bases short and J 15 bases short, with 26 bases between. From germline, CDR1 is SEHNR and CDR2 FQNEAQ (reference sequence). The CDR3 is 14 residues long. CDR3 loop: CASPKTLEERALFF. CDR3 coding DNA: TGTGCCAGCCCCAAAACCCTCGAGGAGCGGGCGCTGTTCTTC.

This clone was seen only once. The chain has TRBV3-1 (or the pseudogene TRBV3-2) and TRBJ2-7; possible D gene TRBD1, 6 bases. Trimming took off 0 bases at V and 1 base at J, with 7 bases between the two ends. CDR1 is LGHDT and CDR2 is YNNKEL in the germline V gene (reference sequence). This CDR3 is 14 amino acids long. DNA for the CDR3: TGTGCCAGCAGCCAAGACAGGGGTTCCTACGAGCAGTACTTC. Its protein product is CASSQDRGSYEQYF.